This entry lists 27 T cell receptor beta chains sequenced from one sample in a study of cytotoxic CD8 clonotypes in ibrutinib-treated CLL. Measured with immunoSEQ multiplex PCR; TCRdb has only the in-frame clones, and not every one. The sample carries nearly 300,000 clones, approximately 76% recorded once. The sample consisted of PBMCs, taken at disease progression, from a patient treated with ibrutinib. The receptors stem from a human donor with chronic lymphocytic leukemia.

The CDR3 loop reads CASSLNRGNTGELFF. CDR3 bases: TGTGCCAGCAGCCTCAACCGGGGGAACACCGGGGAGCTGTTTTTT. This chain connects TRBV28 to TRBJ2-2; TRBD2 might be the D (5 bases). V lost 6 bases and J lost 1, with 12 bases in between. This CDR3 has 15 residues. CDR1 is MDHEN, CDR2 SYDVKM, per germline.

V and J are TRBV6-5 and TRBJ1-4, with D possibly being TRBD1 (6 bases). Germline V gene sequence: CDR1 MNHEY, CDR2 SVGAGI. V was pared by 2 bases and J by 8 bases, with 12 bases between. The CDR3 extends over 14 amino acids. CDR3 sequence: CASSYRDKGEKLFF. The CDR3 nucleotides read TGTGCCAGCAGTTACAGGGACAAGGGGGAAAAACTGTTTTTT.

The chain joins TRBV5-6 to TRBJ2-5; 7 positions match TRBD1. CDR1 is SGHDT, CDR2 YYEEEE, per germline. The CDR3 length is 16 residues. Unmatched junction bases numbered 9, after V lost 0 bases and J lost 4 bases. The CDR3: CASSLDGTARGETQYF. CDR3 nucleotide sequence: TGTGCCAGCAGCTTGGATGGGACAGCGAGAGGAGAGACCCAGTACTTC.

The chain uses TRBV19 and TRBJ1-2; weak D call: TRBD1 (5 bases). The CDR3 length is 15 residues. Germline CDR1 reads LNHDA; CDR2 reads SQIVND (reference sequence). Trimming cost V 5 bases and J 1 base, with 14 bases left between them. CDR3 DNA sequence: TGTGCCAGTAGTTCAGCCGGGACCGTTAACTATGGCTACACCTTC. It translates to CASSSAGTVNYGYTF.

The rearrangement joins TRBV5-1 to TRBJ2-7; possibly TRBD1 for D (6 bases). From germline, CDR1 is SGHRS and CDR2 YFSETQ. Trimming removed 2 bases from V and 2 bases from J, with 17 bases in between. There are 16 residues in the CDR3. The CDR3 sequence is CASSLQPGTRPYEQYF. In DNA, the CDR3 is TGCGCCAGCAGCTTACAACCCGGGACACGACCCTACGAGCAGTACTTC.

The rearrangement joins TRBV9 to TRBJ2-3; D not certain. The CDR3 sequence is 11 residues long. Deletions cut 5 bases from V and 6 bases from J, with 7 bases between. CDR1 is SGDLS and CDR2 is YYNGEE in the germline V gene. The CDR3 DNA follows: TGTGCCAGCAGAGAAGCGGATACGCAGTATTTT. Its translation is CASREADTQYF.

The V and J genes are TRBV7-7 and TRBJ2-7, with 9 bases lining up with TRBD1. CDR3 length: 15 amino acids. Germline CDR1 is SSHAT and CDR2 is FNYEAQ (reference sequence). Trimming cost V 5 bases and J 2 bases; bases outside gene matches: 7. CDR3 residues: CASSIGQGTPYEQYF. The CDR3 nucleotides read TGTGCCAGCAGCATAGGACAGGGGACCCCCTACGAGCAGTACTTC.

As to this clone: A much bigger clone sits one base away, suggesting this may be a read error. The V gene is TRBV5-1, the J gene TRBJ2-3; no reliable D call. Germline V gene sequence: CDR1 SGHRS, CDR2 YFSETQ. CDR3 length: 11 residues. The V gene lost 4 bases and the J gene lost 2 bases, with 2 bases spanning the gap. The chain's CDR3 is CASSITDTQYF. The DNA of the CDR3 is TGCGCCAGCAGCATCACAGATACGCAGTATTTT.

The chain links TRBV2 to TRBJ1-6; no clear D. The V end lost 3 bases, the J end lost 10 bases, and 4 bases lay between the germline ends. The CDR3 has 11 residues. Germline CDR1 is SNHLY and CDR2 is FYNNEI. In DNA form, the CDR3 reads TGTGCCAGCAGTGACTACTCACCCCTCCACTTT. It encodes CASSDYSPLHF.

The chain uses TRBV6-5 and TRBJ2-4; no firm D call. CDR1 is MNHEY, CDR2 SVGAGI, per germline. Trimming cost V 8 bases and J 3 bases, with 14 bases left between them. The CDR3 covers 14 residues. In nucleotides, the CDR3 is TGTGCCAGCCCACACCGAACCAGCAAAAACATTCAGTACTTC. It specifies CASPHRTSKNIQYF.

The V gene is TRBV27, the J gene TRBJ2-7; 9 bases are shared with TRBD2. This CDR3 contains 17 residues. Germline CDR1 is MNHEY and CDR2 is SMNVEV (reference sequence). The ends lost 5 bases at V and 3 bases at J; junction bases unmatched: 14. Here the CDR3 DNA reads TGTGCCAGCAGTCGTCGGGCTAGCGGGACCCCACACTACGAGCAGTACTTC. Translating it yields CASSRRASGTPHYEQYF.

V gene TRBV9 combines with J gene TRBJ2-2, with 12 nucleotides matching TRBD1. This CDR3 spans 16 amino acids. The germline CDR1 and CDR2 sequences are SGDLS and YYNGEE. The V segment lost 4 bases and the J segment 6 bases; nucleotides outside the gene matches: 7. CDR3 nucleotide sequence: TGTGCCAGCAGCCCCCGGGACAGGGGGCTCGCCGGGGAGCTGTTTTTT. Its translation: CASSPRDRGLAGELFF.

The chain is built from TRBV7-2 and TRBJ2-5; a weak D match, TRBD1 (6 bases). The CDR3 spans 13 residues. V gave up 2 bases and J gave up 5 bases, with 9 bases separating them. Germline V gives CDR1 SGHTA, CDR2 FQGNSA. For the CDR3, the DNA is TGTGCCAGCAGCTTAACCAGGGGCGAGACCCAGTACTTC. This sequence encodes CASSLTRGETQYF.

J is TRBJ2-2 and V is TRBV27; D is undetermined. The CDR3 consists of 12 residues. V gave up 6 bases and J gave up 3 bases, with 5 bases separating them. The V gene's germline CDR1 is MNHEY and CDR2 SMNVEV (reference sequence). The CDR3 DNA reads TGTGCCAGCAGGACGTACACCGGGGAGCTGTTTTTT. It translates to CASRTYTGELFF.

The V call is TRBV5-1, the J call TRBJ2-1, with TRBD2 matching 7 bases. This CDR3 spans 16 amino acids. Germline lookup yields CDR1 SGHRS and CDR2 YFSETQ. Trimming cost V 5 bases and J 0 bases; bases outside gene matches: 8. CDR3 sequence (DNA): TGCGCCAGCAGGCTCGGGAGGCCTAGCTCCTACAATGAGCAGTTCTTC. Its translation is CASRLGRPSSYNEQFF.

The chain carries TRBV28 and TRBJ1-2; D unclear. V shed 2 bases and J shed 0 bases, with 7 bases lying between them. Germline values: CDR1 MDHEN, CDR2 SYDVKM. The CDR3 loop spans 14 amino acids. DNA of the CDR3: TGTGCCAGCAGTTTACTGGGGACTAACTATGGCTACACCTTC. It specifies CASSLLGTNYGYTF.

The genes are TRBV7-8 and TRBJ1-6; D gene ambiguous. V lost 3 bases and J lost 0, with 6 bases in between. The germline gives CDR1 SGHVS, CDR2 FQNEAQ. The CDR3 covers 15 residues. The CDR3 DNA follows: TGTGCCAGCAGCTTGTTTAGCTCCTATAATTCACCCCTCCACTTT. Protein: CASSLFSSYNSPLHF.

The chain carries TRBV19 and TRBJ2-3, with 10 bases identical to TRBD2. CDR3 length equals 16 residues. Germline loops: CDR1 LNHDA, CDR2 SQIVND (reference sequence). V lost 6 bases to trimming and J lost 3 bases; unmatched junction nucleotides: 9. The CDR3 here is CASSLLAGAGTDTQYF. CDR3 DNA: TGTGCCAGTAGCCTTCTAGCGGGAGCTGGGACAGATACGCAGTATTTT.

The rearrangement joins TRBV10-3 to TRBJ2-7, with 13 bases aligning to TRBD2. This CDR3 spans 15 amino acids. Trimming at V came to 6 bases and at J to 7 bases, leaving 9 bases not matched to a gene. CDR1 and CDR2 (germline): ENHRY, SYGVKD. The CDR3 region has the DNA TGTGCCATCAGGGCCACTAGCGGGGGGGCCGGAGAGCAGTACTTC. Translation: CAIRATSGGAGEQYF.

The rearrangement links TRBV7-2 to TRBJ2-3, with D unresolved. Germline CDR1 reads SGHTA; CDR2 reads FQGNSA. Trimming removed 2 bases from V and 2 bases from J, with 2 bases in between. There are 12 residues in the CDR3. CDR3 in amino acids: CASSLYTDTQYF. CDR3 in DNA: TGTGCCAGCAGCTTATACACAGATACGCAGTATTTT.

This chain connects TRBV4-1 to TRBJ1-5; D unresolved. CDR1 is MGHRA, CDR2 YSYEKL, per germline. CDR3 length equals 15 residues. Trimming stripped 1 base from V and 0 bases from J, with 7 bases between. The CDR3 DNA reads TGCGCCAGCAGCCAAGGTCCCCTTAGCAATCAGCCCCAGCATTTT. Its translation: CASSQGPLSNQPQHF.

The chain combines TRBV18 with TRBJ2-7; D not resolved. This CDR3 contains 14 residues. V dropped 2 bases and J dropped 3 bases, with 11 bases sitting between them. Germline-derived CDR1 and CDR2 are KGHSH and LQKENI. The CDR3 reads CASSPISRGYEQYF. The CDR3 nucleotides are TGTGCCAGCTCACCAATTTCCCGCGGCTACGAGCAGTACTTC.

This clone was seen once. The V and J genes are TRBV5-1 and TRBJ2-7; D gene uncertain. Between the trimmed V and J ends, which lost 4 bases and 1 base, there was a span of 15 bases. The CDR3 consists of 15 residues. Germline lookup yields CDR1 SGHRS and CDR2 YFSETQ. The chain's CDR3 is CASSPDLGGSYEQYF. The CDR3 DNA sequence: TGCGCCAGCAGCCCTGATCTGGGTGGGTCCTACGAGCAGTACTTC.

The gene calls are TRBV6-1 and TRBJ2-1; D uncertain. This CDR3 is built from 13 residues. Germline assignment: CDR1 MNHNS and CDR2 SASEGT. V gave up 8 bases and J gave up 8 bases, with 16 bases separating them. DNA for the CDR3: TGTGCCAGCGCAGTCCAGCCTAGGGATGAGCAGTTCTTC. Its translation: CASAVQPRDEQFF.

The genes are TRBV29-1 and TRBJ2-6; D call uncertain. Trimming removed 7 bases at V and 0 bases at J, with 7 bases between. Germline CDR1 is SQVTM and CDR2 is ANQGSEA. The CDR3 covers 13 residues. The CDR3 coding sequence is TGCAGCGCTATGGGCTCTGGGGCCAACGTCCTGACTTTC. This encodes CSAMGSGANVLTF.

In this sample, this clone turned up once. The rearrangement uses TRBV5-4 and TRBJ2-7; maybe TRBD2 (5 bases). Per the germline V gene, CDR1 is SGHNT and CDR2 is YYREEE (reference sequence). V was cut by 2 bases and J by 6 bases, with 9 bases left in between. This CDR3 contains 12 residues. This CDR3 is CASSFIEGEQYF. In DNA form, the CDR3 reads TGTGCCAGCAGCTTTATCGAGGGCGAGCAGTACTTC. Together with reference TRBV5-4 and TRBJ2-7, the CDR3 gives the full variable domain: ETGVTQSPTHLIKTRGQQVTLRCSSQSGHNTVSWYQQALGQGPQFIFQYYREEENGRGNFPPRFSGLQFPNYSSELNVNALELDDSALYLCASSFIEGEQYFGPGTRLTVT.

This clone was seen a few times. The chain carries TRBV29-1 and TRBJ2-3, with 9 bases identical to TRBD2. The germline V gene has CDR1 SQVTM and CDR2 ANQGSEA. V shed 4 bases, J shed 5 bases, and the junction held 4 bases outside the gene matches. The CDR3 covers 13 residues. As DNA, the CDR3 is TGCAGCGTTGTTGTAGCGGGAGAAGATACGCAGTATTTT. Translating it yields CSVVVAGEDTQYF.